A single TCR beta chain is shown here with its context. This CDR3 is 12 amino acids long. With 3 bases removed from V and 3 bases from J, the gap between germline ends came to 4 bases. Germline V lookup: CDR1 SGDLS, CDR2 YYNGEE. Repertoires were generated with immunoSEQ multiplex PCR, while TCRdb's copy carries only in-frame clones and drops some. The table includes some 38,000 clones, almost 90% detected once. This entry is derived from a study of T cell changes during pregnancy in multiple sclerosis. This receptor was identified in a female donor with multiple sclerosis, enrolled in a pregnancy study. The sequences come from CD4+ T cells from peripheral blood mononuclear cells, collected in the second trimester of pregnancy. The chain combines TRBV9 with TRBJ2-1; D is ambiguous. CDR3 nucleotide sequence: TGTGCCAGCAGCGCATTCTACAATGAGCAGTTCTTC. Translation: CASSAFYNEQFF.